Shown below are 32 T cell receptor beta chains from a single sample sequenced in a study of Ad26.COV2.S vaccination and SARS-CoV-2 variants. Treatment of the sample: around 19 received Ad26.COV2.S at low or high dose, single or two shots; 5 received placebo; per-sample allocation not given. Samples were taken on day 63 after the first vaccine or placebo injection. Sequenced by immunoSEQ multiplex PCR; TCRdb stores in-frame clones only, minus some. This table has about 470,000 clones, roughly 87% appearing once. This sample comprised peripheral blood, obtained in a trial of Ad26.COV2.S vaccine versus placebo. The receptors were sampled from a person between 18 and 65 years old who received the Ad26.COV2.S COVID-19 vaccine or a placebo.

This sequence joins TRBV4-2 and TRBJ1-2; a weak D match, TRBD1 (5 bases). The CDR3 is 15 amino acids. CDR1 is LGHNA and CDR2 is YNFKEQ in the germline V gene. The ends were cut back, 0 bases at V and 2 bases at J, with 10 bases in the middle. The CDR3 nucleotides read TGTGCCAGCAGCCAAGAAGGGGCGATCAACTATGGCTACACCTTC. Residues: CASSQEGAINYGYTF.

The chain recombines TRBV29-1 with TRBJ1-2; tentatively, D is TRBD1 (5 bases). From germline, CDR1 is SQVTM and CDR2 ANQGSEA. Trimming took off 6 bases at V and 0 bases at J, with 11 bases between the two ends. The CDR3 runs to 13 residues. The CDR3 region has the DNA TGCAGCGTCGACAGCAGCGCTAACTATGGCTACACCTTC. Its protein product is CSVDSSANYGYTF.

This rearrangement joins TRBV6-4 to TRBJ1-2, with 10 bases identical to TRBD1. CDR3 size: 14 residues. The J segment lost 6 bases and the V segment lost 6 bases, leaving 7 bases of the junction unmatched. Per germline, CDR1 MRHNA and CDR2 SNTAGT. CDR3 coding DNA: TGTGCCAGCAGGGGGACAGGGGCTGGGGATGGCTACACCTTC. This translates into CASRGTGAGDGYTF.

The chain has TRBV4-3 and TRBJ2-1, with D perhaps TRBD2 (6 bases). Trimming removed 1 base from V and 3 bases from J, with 10 bases in between. CDR3 length: 15 amino acids. Germline V CDR1 and CDR2: LGHNA, YSLEER. CDR3 protein: CASSQGGAGYNEQFF. The CDR3 DNA reads TGCGCCAGCAGCCAAGGAGGAGCGGGCTACAATGAGCAGTTCTTC.

The rearrangement uses TRBV28 and TRBJ2-2; D may correspond to TRBD1 or TRBD2 (5 bases each). The ends were cut back, 4 bases at V and 4 bases at J, with 10 bases in the middle. The length of the CDR3 is 14 residues. Germline values: CDR1 MDHEN, CDR2 SYDVKM. Here the CDR3 DNA reads TGTGCCAGCAGTTCCGGGACGGCCACCGGGGAGCTGTTTTTT. Its protein product is CASSSGTATGELFF.

This chain links TRBV15 with TRBJ2-3; D is undetermined. Trimming stripped 0 bases from V and 2 bases from J, with 6 bases between. This CDR3 spans 14 amino acids. Germline V gene sequence: CDR1 LNHNV, CDR2 YYDKDF (reference sequence). CDR3: CATSRDAATDTQYF. The CDR3 DNA reads TGTGCCACCAGCAGAGACGCAGCCACAGATACGCAGTATTTT.

The genes are TRBV6-2 or TRBV6-3 and TRBJ2-2; no firm D call. Germline assignment: CDR1 MNHEY and CDR2 SVGEGT. This CDR3 spans 14 amino acids. V was cut by 2 bases and J by 0 bases, with 4 bases left in between. The CDR3 sequence is CASSYETNTGELFF. CDR3 sequence (DNA): TGTGCCAGCAGTTACGAGACGAACACCGGGGAGCTGTTTTTT.

A single count supports this clone. V usage is TRBV4-1 and J usage is TRBJ1-1, with D unclear. Germline V gives CDR1 MGHRA, CDR2 YSYEKL. The CDR3 sequence is 16 residues long. Trimming removed 1 base at V and 1 base at J, with 13 bases between. CDR3 sequence: CASSQGTMRRNTEAFF. CDR3 DNA: TGCGCCAGCAGCCAAGGAACTATGAGGAGGAACACTGAAGCTTTCTTT.

This chain connects TRBV7-3 to TRBJ1-6; tentative D call: TRBD1 (6 bases). With 0 bases removed from V and 7 bases from J, the gap between germline ends came to 10 bases. Germline values: CDR1 SGHTA, CDR2 FQGTGA. CDR3 length: 15 residues. CDR3 DNA sequence: TGTGCCAGCAGCTTAACGGGAGGGGGGAATTCACCCCTCCACTTT. It translates to CASSLTGGGNSPLHF.

The rearrangement links TRBV28 to TRBJ2-2, with D possibly TRBD1 on 5 matching bases. Germline assignment: CDR1 MDHEN and CDR2 SYDVKM. There are 16 residues in the CDR3. Trimming took off 5 bases at V and 3 bases at J, with 16 bases between the two ends. The CDR3 spells CASSQTDTPYTGELFF. Written as DNA, the CDR3 is TGTGCCAGCAGTCAGACGGACACACCATACACCGGGGAGCTGTTTTTT.

This clone showed up just once. Other DNA sequences of this sample code for an identical CDR3. J is TRBJ2-2 and V is TRBV3-1 (or the pseudogene TRBV3-2); possibly TRBD2 for D (6 bases). Trimming removed 6 bases from V and 5 bases from J, with 10 bases in between. This CDR3 region has 13 residues. Germline loops: CDR1 LGHDT, CDR2 YNNKEL (reference sequence). In nucleotides, the CDR3 is TGTGCCAGCAGTCGCGCGGGAACCGGGGAGCTGTTTTTT. Translating it yields CASSRAGTGELFF.

On this clone itself: This sample also contains other DNA sequences that code for the same CDR3. V gene TRBV5-6 combines with J gene TRBJ2-3, with TRBD2 matching over 11 bases. The CDR3 extends over 15 amino acids. The V and J ends lost 4 bases and 3 bases, in that order; junction bases with no gene match: 4. Germline V gives CDR1 SGHDT, CDR2 YYEEEE. CDR3 loop: CASSLAGGGTDTQYF. CDR3 sequence (DNA): TGTGCCAGCAGCCTAGCGGGAGGAGGAACAGATACGCAGTATTTT.

This chain joins TRBV7-9 and TRBJ1-1; D remains ambiguous. Per the germline V gene, CDR1 is SEHNR and CDR2 is FQNEAQ (reference sequence). CDR3 length: 14 residues. V was trimmed by 3 bases and J by 0 bases, leaving 8 bases between them. The CDR3 DNA follows: TGTGCCAGCAGCTTGGAAGGTTTGAACACTGAAGCTTTCTTT. Amino acid sequence: CASSLEGLNTEAFF.

This clone occurred a few times. This CDR3 is CASSFAAWGEQYF. CDR3 in DNA: TGTGCCAGCAGCTTCGCCGCCTGGGGAGAGCAGTACTTC. The gene calls are TRBV5-6 and TRBJ2-7; no clear D gene. V gave up 2 bases and J gave up 7 bases, with 13 bases separating them. From germline, CDR1 is SGHDT and CDR2 YYEEEE. This CDR3 region has 13 residues.

This chain joins TRBV11-2 and TRBJ2-3; unclear D gene. Germline V lookup: CDR1 SGHAT, CDR2 FQNNGV. The CDR3 is 12 amino acids. Deletions cut 1 base from V and 6 bases from J, with 5 bases between. CDR3 in DNA: TGTGCCAGCAGCTTAGTCCCCGATACGCAGTATTTT. Protein product: CASSLVPDTQYF.

V is TRBV6-6 and J is TRBJ2-7; 9 positions agree with TRBD2. CDR1 is MNHNY, CDR2 SVGAGI, per germline (reference sequence). The CDR3 is 16 residues long. V was clipped by 8 bases and J by 0 bases; unmatched bases: 11. CDR3 bases: TGTGCCAGCTTGTCTAGCGGGACTCCCCTCTCCTACGAGCAGTACTTC. This encodes CASLSSGTPLSYEQYF.

This chain uses TRBV28 with TRBJ2-5, with TRBD2 as a possible D gene (6 bases). The germline V gene encodes CDR1 MDHEN and CDR2 SYDVKM. CDR3 length: 17 residues. V was pared by 5 bases and J by 5 bases, with 24 bases between. This CDR3 reads CASSPVLSGEGGETQYF. The CDR3 coding sequence is TGTGCCAGCAGTCCCGTACTTAGCGGTGAGGGCGGGGAGACCCAGTACTTC.

J is TRBJ2-7 and V is TRBV11-1, with a possible D match to TRBD2 (6 bases). Per germline, CDR1 SGHAT and CDR2 FQDESV (reference sequence). This CDR3 spans 13 amino acids. The V gene lost 3 bases and the J gene lost 6 bases, with 12 bases spanning the gap. DNA of the CDR3: TGTGCCAGCAGCTTGCCGACTAGTTCCGAGCAGTACTTC. Translation: CASSLPTSSEQYF.

V and J are TRBV2 and TRBJ1-1; 7 nucleotides line up with TRBD1. The CDR3 is 13 amino acids. V dropped 6 bases and J dropped 7; count of bases not matched to a gene: 8. CDR1 and CDR2 from the germline V gene are SNHLY and FYNNEI. CDR3 protein: CASSVGPGGEAFF. CDR3 nucleotides: TGTGCCAGCAGCGTAGGACCAGGGGGTGAAGCTTTCTTT.

The chain combines TRBV4-1 with TRBJ2-1; D is unclear. The CDR3 length is 16 residues. V gave up 0 bases and J gave up 2 bases, with 11 bases separating them. Per germline, CDR1 MGHRA and CDR2 YSYEKL. CDR3 sequence reads: CASSQDEASPYNEQFF. Written as DNA, the CDR3 is TGCGCCAGCAGCCAAGACGAAGCATCCCCCTACAATGAGCAGTTCTTC.

This clone was seen just once. V is TRBV4-2 and J is TRBJ2-1; weak D call: TRBD2 (5 bases). Trimming left V 2 bases short and J 3 bases short, with 11 bases between. Germline V gives CDR1 LGHNA, CDR2 YNFKEQ. The CDR3 consists of 15 residues. Here the CDR3 reads CASSQNGKDYNEQFF. CDR3 coding DNA: TGTGCCAGCAGCCAAAACGGGAAGGACTACAATGAGCAGTTCTTC.

This clone is a singleton in its sample. The rearrangement links TRBV24-1 to TRBJ2-5; D is undetermined. Trimming cost V 4 bases and J 7 bases, with 12 bases left between them. CDR1 is KGHDR and CDR2 is SFDVKD in the germline V gene. The length of the CDR3 is 13 residues. CDR3 coding DNA: TGTGCCACCAGTGAGGTTAATTCAAGGACCCAGTACTTC. Amino acid sequence: CATSEVNSRTQYF.

The V and J genes are TRBV4-2 and TRBJ1-3; no clear D. V was shortened by 0 bases and J by 8 bases, with 11 bases between the two germline ends. This CDR3 is 14 amino acids long. The germline CDR1 and CDR2 sequences are LGHNA and YNFKEQ. DNA for the CDR3: TGTGCCAGCAGCCAAGACCTGAGGGAGGACACCATATATTTT. Translating it yields CASSQDLREDTIYF.

This chain links TRBV4-3 with TRBJ2-6; 8 positions match TRBD1. Per the germline V gene, CDR1 is LGHNA and CDR2 is YSLEER. Trimming cost V 4 bases and J 0 bases; bases outside gene matches: 5. There are 17 residues in the CDR3. The CDR3 protein is CASSRGQGLSGANVLTF. CDR3 coding DNA: TGCGCCAGCAGCCGCGGACAGGGACTCTCTGGGGCCAACGTCCTGACTTTC.

The chain joins TRBV19 to TRBJ2-3, with 8 nucleotides matching TRBD1. Germline V CDR1 and CDR2: LNHDA, SQIVND (reference sequence). The CDR3 length is 15 residues. V shed 6 bases, J shed 2 bases, and the junction held 7 bases outside the gene matches. CDR3 residues: CASRETGVSTDTQYF. CDR3 DNA: TGTGCCAGTAGGGAGACAGGGGTCTCCACAGATACGCAGTATTTT.

The chain is built from TRBV21-1 and TRBJ2-7; the tabulated D call, TRBD1, remains unverified against the DNA. TRBV21-1 corresponds to a pseudogene. This CDR3 comprises 14 residues. The CDR3 region is CASSINRETYEQYF. The CDR3 DNA reads as TGTGCCAGCAGCATTAACAGGGAAACCTACGAGCAGTACTTC.

The chain carries TRBV3-1 (or the pseudogene TRBV3-2) and TRBJ1-2, with no clear D. The CDR3 is 13 amino acids. Germline CDR1 is LGHDT and CDR2 is YNNKEL (reference sequence). Trimming stripped 4 bases from V and 6 bases from J, with 12 bases between. For the CDR3, the DNA is TGTGCCAGCAGCCTAGGGCATTCCGATGGCTACACCTTC. Encoded protein: CASSLGHSDGYTF.

V is TRBV5-1 and J is TRBJ1-2; D remains ambiguous. The CDR3 totals 13 residues. Trimming left V 2 bases short and J 2 bases short, with 7 bases between. Germline assignment: CDR1 SGHRS and CDR2 YFSETQ. CDR3 sequence (DNA): TGCGCCAGCAGCTTTGGAGGGAACTATGGCTACACCTTC. Protein: CASSFGGNYGYTF.

This sequence joins TRBV4-1 and TRBJ2-7, with 8 positions matching TRBD2. This CDR3 is 15 amino acids long. V was pared by 11 bases and J by 0 bases, with 12 bases of the junction left unmatched. CDR1 is MGHRA, CDR2 YSYEKL, per germline. CDR3 bases: TGCGCCTCAGCCGGTGAGCGGGGGACCTCCTACGAGCAGTACTTC. Translating it yields CASAGERGTSYEQYF.

This clone came up a few times. The chain carries TRBV5-1 and TRBJ2-3; TRBD1 matches at 11 bases. Germline loops: CDR1 SGHRS, CDR2 YFSETQ. V dropped 5 bases and J dropped 2; count of bases not matched to a gene: 7. The CDR3 spans 16 residues. DNA for the CDR3: TGCGCCAGCAGGATCGGACAGGGGGCGCCCACAGATACGCAGTATTTT. It is translated as CASRIGQGAPTDTQYF.

V usage is TRBV11-3 and J usage is TRBJ2-1; 10 bases are a match to TRBD1. Germline trimming cut 1 base from V and 6 bases from J; bases unmatched to any gene: 6. Germline assignment: CDR1 SGHNT and CDR2 YENEEA. The CDR3 runs 16 residues. The CDR3 loop reads CASSLAGQGEVNEQFF. CDR3 in DNA: TGTGCCAGCAGCTTAGCCGGACAGGGGGAGGTCAATGAGCAGTTCTTC. Filled out from reference TRBV11-3 and TRBJ2-1, the complete variable domain reads EAGVVQSPRYKIIEKKQPVAFWCNPISGHNTLYWYLQNLGQGPELLIRYENEEAVDDSQLPKDRFSAERLKGVDSTLKIQPAELGDSAVYLCASSLAGQGEVNEQFFGPGTRLTVL.

V gene TRBV5-5 combines with J gene TRBJ1-1; D unresolved. CDR3 size: 12 residues. Germline V CDR1 and CDR2: SGHKS, YYEKEE (reference sequence). The V end was cut by 5 bases, the J end by 6 bases, with 11 bases between. Written as DNA, the CDR3 is TGTGCCAGCAGAACGTACGGCGCTGAAGCTTTCTTT. It specifies CASRTYGAEAFF.